These T cell receptor beta chains were read from a single sample in a study of metastatic and nonmetastatic thyroid tumors. TCRdb used MiXCR to call clones anew from the PCR reads. The table includes tens of thousands of clones, approximately 20% detected once. Sequenced sample: blood. Receptors were obtained from a female donor with papillary thyroid cancer or a benign thyroid nodule (not recorded which). Some clones in this sample may be carry-over from other donors' samples. Each CDR3 is given with its conserved first and last residue. A D gene is named only where the DNA matches it firmly. Clone size appears in some rows only: once, few, many, or a class for an expanded clone.

many	TRBV29-1	TRBD2	TRBJ2-3	CSVEASSGGPPDTQYF	TGCAGCGTAGAGGCGTCTAGCGGGGGGCCTCCAGATACGCAGTATTTT
.	TRBV10-1	TRBD1	TRBJ2-7	CASRPKTGFGSYEQYF	TGCGCCAGCAGACCTAAGACAGGGTTCGGTAGTTACGAGCAGTACTTC
many	TRBV20-1	.	TRBJ1-2	CSAGVSDGYTF	TGCAGTGCGGGGGTTTCGGATGGCTACACCTTC
medium-sized	TRBV6-5	TRBD1	TRBJ2-7	CASSYRQGEFDEQYF	TGTGCCAGCAGTTACAGACAGGGGGAGTTCGACGAGCAGTACTTC
.	TRBV19	.	TRBJ1-5	CASSLNSNQPQHF	TGTGCCAGTAGCCTGAATAGCAATCAGCCCCAGCATTTT
.	TRBV6-1	TRBD2	TRBJ2-3	CASSELGDYFTDTQYF	TGTGCCAGCAGTGAACTGGGGGACTATTTCACAGATACGCAGTATTTT
many	TRBV20-1	.	TRBJ2-1	CSARGTPSYNEQFF	TGCAGTGCTAGAGGGACACCCTCCTACAATGAGCAGTTCTTC
.	TRBV6-2/TRBV6-3	.	TRBJ2-5	CASSLGQETQYF	TGTGCCAGCAGTCTCGGCCAAGAGACCCAGTACTTC
many	TRBV6-2/TRBV6-3	.	TRBJ2-3	CASAQTDTQYF	TGTGCCAGCGCCCAGACAGATACGCAGTATTTT
.	TRBV7-2	.	TRBJ2-1	CASSLALAYNEQFF	TGTGCCAGCAGCTTAGCACTAGCCTACAATGAGCAGTTCTTC
many	TRBV4-2	.	TRBJ2-3	CASSQGGAGSTDTQYF	TGTGCCAGCAGCCAGGGGGGTGCAGGTAGCACAGATACGCAGTATTTT
many	TRBV20-1	.	TRBJ2-1	CSARARAGLEQFF	TGCAGTGCTAGAGCCCGGGCAGGGCTCGAGCAGTTCTTC
medium-sized	TRBV6-1	.	TRBJ2-2	CASSAQGIGELFF	TGTGCCAGCAGTGCCCAGGGAATCGGGGAGCTGTTTTTT